Below, 2 T cell receptor beta chains from the same sample are listed, as sequenced in a study of T cell responses to AZD1222 COVID-19 vaccine. The table came from immunoSEQ multiplex PCR; TCRdb's copy has only in-frame clones and leaves some out. The sample lists about 160,000 clones, 94% occurring once. Sequenced here: peripheral blood, sampled 28 days after the second AZD1222 dose. All receptors come from an adult who received the AZD1222 COVID-19 vaccine.

This clone was counted only a few times. J is TRBJ2-7 and V is TRBV19; 7 bases line up with TRBD1. Germline loops: CDR1 LNHDA, CDR2 SQIVND (reference sequence). The CDR3 loop spans 14 amino acids. The trim removed 1 base at V and 1 base at J, leaving 1 base unmatched. CDR3 coding DNA: TGTGCCAGTAGTATAGGGACAGGTTCCTACGAGCAGTACTTC. Translating it yields CASSIGTGSYEQYF.

The chain couples TRBV10-3 to TRBJ2-7, with 10 bases identical to TRBD2. The junction had 7 bases not matched to a gene; V was cut back by 0 bases and J by 2 bases. This CDR3 has 17 amino acids. Germline values: CDR1 ENHRY, CDR2 SYGVKD. The CDR3 region has the DNA TGTGCCATCAGTGAGTCGACCGGGACTAGCGTCCCCTACGAGCAGTACTTC. Translating gives CAISESTGTSVPYEQYF.